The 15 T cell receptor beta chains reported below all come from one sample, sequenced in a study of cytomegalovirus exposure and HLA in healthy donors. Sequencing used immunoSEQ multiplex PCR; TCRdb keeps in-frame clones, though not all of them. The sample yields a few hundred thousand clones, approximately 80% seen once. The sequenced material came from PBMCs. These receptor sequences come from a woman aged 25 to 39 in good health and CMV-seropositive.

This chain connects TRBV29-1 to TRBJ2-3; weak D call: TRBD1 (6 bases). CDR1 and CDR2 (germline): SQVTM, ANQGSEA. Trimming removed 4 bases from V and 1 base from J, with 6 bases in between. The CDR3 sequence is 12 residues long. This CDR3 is CSVGGRTDTQYF. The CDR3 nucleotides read TGCAGCGTTGGGGGGCGCACAGATACGCAGTATTTT.

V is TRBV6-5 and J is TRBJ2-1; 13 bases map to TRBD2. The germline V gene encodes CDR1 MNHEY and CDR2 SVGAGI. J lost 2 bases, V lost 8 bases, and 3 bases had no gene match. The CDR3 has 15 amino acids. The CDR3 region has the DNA TGTGCCAGCCAACTAGCGGGAGGGGCCTACAATGAGCAGTTCTTC. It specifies CASQLAGGAYNEQFF.

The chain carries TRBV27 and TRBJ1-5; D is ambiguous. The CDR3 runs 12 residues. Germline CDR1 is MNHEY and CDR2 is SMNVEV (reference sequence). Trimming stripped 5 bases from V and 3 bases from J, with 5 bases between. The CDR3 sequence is CASSPTNQPQHF. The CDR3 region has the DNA TGTGCCAGCAGTCCCACCAATCAGCCCCAGCATTTT.

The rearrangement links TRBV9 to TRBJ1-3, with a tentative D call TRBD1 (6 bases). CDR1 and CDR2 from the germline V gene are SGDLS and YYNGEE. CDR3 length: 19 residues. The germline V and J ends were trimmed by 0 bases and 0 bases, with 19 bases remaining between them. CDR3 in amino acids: CASSVERQALAYSGNTIYF. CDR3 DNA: TGTGCCAGCAGCGTAGAGCGACAGGCGCTCGCTTACTCTGGAAACACCATATATTTT.

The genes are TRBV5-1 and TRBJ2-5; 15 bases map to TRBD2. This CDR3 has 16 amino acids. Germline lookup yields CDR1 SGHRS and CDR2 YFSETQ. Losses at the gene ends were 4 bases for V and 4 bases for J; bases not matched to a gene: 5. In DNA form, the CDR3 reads TGCGCCAGCAGCACGGGACTAGCGGGAGGACCAGAGACCCAGTACTTC. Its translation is CASSTGLAGGPETQYF.

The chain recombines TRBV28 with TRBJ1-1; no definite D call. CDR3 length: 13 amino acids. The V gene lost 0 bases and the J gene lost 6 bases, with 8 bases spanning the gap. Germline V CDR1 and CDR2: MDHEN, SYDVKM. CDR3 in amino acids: CASSLWQPPEAFF. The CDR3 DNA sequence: TGTGCCAGCAGTTTATGGCAGCCCCCTGAAGCTTTCTTT.

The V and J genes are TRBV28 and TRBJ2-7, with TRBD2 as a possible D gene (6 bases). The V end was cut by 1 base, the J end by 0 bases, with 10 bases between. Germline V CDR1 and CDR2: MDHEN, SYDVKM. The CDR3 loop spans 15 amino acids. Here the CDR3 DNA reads TGTGCCAGCAGTTTATCCTCCGGGAGCTCCTACGAGCAGTACTTC. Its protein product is CASSLSSGSSYEQYF.

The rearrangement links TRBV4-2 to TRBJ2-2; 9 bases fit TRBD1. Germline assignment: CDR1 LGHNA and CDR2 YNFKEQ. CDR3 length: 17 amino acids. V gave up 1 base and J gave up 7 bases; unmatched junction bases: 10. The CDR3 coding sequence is TGTGCCAGCAGCCAAGTAGCCGGGACAGGGAATTTCGGGGAGCTGTTTTTT. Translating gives CASSQVAGTGNFGELFF.

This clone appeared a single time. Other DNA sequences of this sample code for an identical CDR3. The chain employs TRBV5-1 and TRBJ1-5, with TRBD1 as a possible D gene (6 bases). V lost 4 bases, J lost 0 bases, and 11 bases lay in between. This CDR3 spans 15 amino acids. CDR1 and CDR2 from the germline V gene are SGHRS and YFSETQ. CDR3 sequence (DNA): TGCGCCAGCAGCCTGGACAGCTATAGCAATCAGCCCCAGCATTTT. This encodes CASSLDSYSNQPQHF. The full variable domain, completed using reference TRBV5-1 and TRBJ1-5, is KAGVTQTPRYLIKTRGQQVTLSCSPISGHRSVSWYQQTPGQGLQFLFEYFSETQRNKGNFPGRFSGRQFSNSRSEMNVSTLELGDSALYLCASSLDSYSNQPQHFGDGTRLSIL.

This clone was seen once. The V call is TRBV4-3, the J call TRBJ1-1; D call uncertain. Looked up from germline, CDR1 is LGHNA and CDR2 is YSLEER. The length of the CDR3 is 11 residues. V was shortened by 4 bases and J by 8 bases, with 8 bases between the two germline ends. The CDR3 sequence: CASSLGPEAFF. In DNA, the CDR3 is TGCGCCAGCAGCCTAGGACCGGAAGCTTTCTTT.

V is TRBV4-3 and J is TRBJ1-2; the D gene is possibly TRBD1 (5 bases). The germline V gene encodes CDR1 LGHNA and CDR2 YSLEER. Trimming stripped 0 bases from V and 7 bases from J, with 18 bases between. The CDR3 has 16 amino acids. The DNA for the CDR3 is TGCGCCAGCAGCCAAGATCCGCAGGGACCCCTCGTTGGCTACACCTTC. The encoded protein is CASSQDPQGPLVGYTF.

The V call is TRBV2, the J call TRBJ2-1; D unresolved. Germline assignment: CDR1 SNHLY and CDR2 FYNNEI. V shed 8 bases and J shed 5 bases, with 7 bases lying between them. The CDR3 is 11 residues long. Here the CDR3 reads CASVRNNEQFF. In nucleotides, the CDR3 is TGTGCCAGCGTGAGAAACAATGAGCAGTTCTTC.

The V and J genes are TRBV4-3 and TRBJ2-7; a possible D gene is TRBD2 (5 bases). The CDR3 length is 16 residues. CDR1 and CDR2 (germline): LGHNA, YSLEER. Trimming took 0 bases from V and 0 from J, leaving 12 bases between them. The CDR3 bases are TGCGCCAGCAGCCAAGATTTCAGCGGCAGCTCCTACGAGCAGTACTTC. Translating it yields CASSQDFSGSSYEQYF.

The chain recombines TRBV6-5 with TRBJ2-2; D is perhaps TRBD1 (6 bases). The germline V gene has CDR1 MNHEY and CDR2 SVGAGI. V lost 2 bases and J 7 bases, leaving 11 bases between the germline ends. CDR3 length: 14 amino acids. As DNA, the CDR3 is TGTGCCAGCAGTTACACCCTACAGGGCGGGGAGCTGTTTTTT. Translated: CASSYTLQGGELFF.

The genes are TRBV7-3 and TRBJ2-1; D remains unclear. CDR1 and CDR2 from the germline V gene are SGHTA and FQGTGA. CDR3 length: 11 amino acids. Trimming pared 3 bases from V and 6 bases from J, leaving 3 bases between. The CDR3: CASSFGNEQFF. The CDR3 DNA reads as TGTGCCAGCAGCTTCGGCAATGAGCAGTTCTTC.